This T cell receptor (beta chain) was identified in a study of PD-1 blockade in classical Hodgkin lymphoma. General study points: Complete responders' baseline diversity resembled that of newly diagnosed patients. CD4+ TCR diversity, unlike CD8+, rose significantly by C4D1.

Of note for this clone: Antigen unknown.

TCRdb's table, derived via immunoSEQ multiplex PCR, lists solely in-frame clones and lacks some. This table holds about 50,000 clones, more than 75% found once. This CDR3 is built from 15 residues. Trimming stripped 0 bases from V and 3 bases from J, with 10 bases between. CDR1 is SGHRS and CDR2 is YFSETQ in the germline V gene. No patient escaped relapse after autologous stem cell transplantation, and brentuximab vedotin exposure varied. The clonotype comes from a human donor with classical Hodgkin lymphoma. This specimen was peripheral blood mononuclear cells (PBMCs), taken before the second cycle of nivolumab. The chain is built from TRBV5-1 and TRBJ1-5; D ambiguous. This CDR3 reads CASSLESPANQPQHF. The CDR3 DNA sequence: TGCGCCAGCAGCTTGGAATCCCCCGCCAATCAGCCCCAGCATTTT.